Listed here are 4 T cell receptor beta chains from one sample, sequenced in a study of beta chain features in type 1 diabetes. Findings and limits, study-wide: In all four CD4+ subsets, TCRB CDR3 length was significantly, moderately reduced in type 1 diabetes.

These receptors lack a known antigen. The whole isolated RNA underwent reverse transcription, so sequencing captured expressed TCRB transcripts. Produced via immunoSEQ multiplex PCR; TCRdb's table is partial and in-frame only. The table shows 600,000 to 750,000 clones, with 9.5% to 15% occurring only once. The sequenced material came from naive CD4+ T cells from blood. The receptors come from a young man with type 1 diabetes.

The J gene is TRBJ2-2, the V gene TRBV2; D perhaps matches TRBD2 (6 bases). V was shortened by 0 bases and J by 4 bases, with 6 bases between the two germline ends. The CDR3 covers 14 residues. CDR1 is SNHLY, CDR2 FYNNEI, per germline. Here the CDR3 reads CASSEAGGTGELFF. As DNA, the CDR3 is TGTGCCAGCAGTGAAGCGGGGGGCACCGGGGAGCTGTTTTTT.

The chain has TRBV11-2 and TRBJ2-3, with 7 positions matching TRBD1. The CDR3 length is 15 residues. V shed 8 bases and J 4 bases; nucleotides not matched to a gene: 12. Germline assignment: CDR1 SGHAT and CDR2 FQNNGV. The CDR3 DNA is TGTGCCAGCGGGTGGTACGGGACAGATGCAGATACGCAGTATTTT. The encoded protein is CASGWYGTDADTQYF.

This clone has just a few counts. This chain connects TRBV27 to TRBJ1-4, with D hard to call. The germline V gene has CDR1 MNHEY and CDR2 SMNVEV (reference sequence). The V end lost 3 bases, the J end lost 0 bases, and 8 bases lay between the germline ends. The CDR3 is 15 amino acids. The CDR3 loop reads CASSFRGATNEKLFF. CDR3 DNA sequence: TGTGCCAGCAGTTTTCGAGGAGCAACTAATGAAAAACTGTTTTTT.

The V gene is TRBV27, the J gene TRBJ2-5; a possible D gene is TRBD1 (6 bases). The V and J ends lost 4 bases and 5 bases respectively, with 14 bases between them. The CDR3 sequence is 14 residues long. Germline loops: CDR1 MNHEY, CDR2 SMNVEV (reference sequence). The CDR3: CASSYPGQRETQYF. DNA for the CDR3: TGTGCCAGCAGTTACCCGGGACAAAGGGAGACCCAGTACTTC.